These 15 T cell receptor beta chains were all obtained from the same sample, sequenced in a study of blood T cell repertoires in COVID-19. Some clones are missing from TCRdb's copy, which holds only in-frame ones; the method was immunoSEQ multiplex PCR. The data contain some 87,000 clones, approximately 75% of them singletons. The sample consisted of peripheral blood. The receptors come from a human donor in a cohort sampled during active COVID-19.

The rearrangement uses TRBV11-2 and TRBJ2-7; D is perhaps TRBD1 (6 bases). The CDR3 spans 16 residues. V shed 7 bases and J shed 3 bases, with 22 bases lying between them. The germline V gene has CDR1 SGHAT and CDR2 FQNNGV. The CDR3 nucleotides are TGTGCCAGCAACATCAACTCGGGACACCCCAACTACGAGCAGTACTTC. Translating it yields CASNINSGHPNYEQYF.

The chain recombines TRBV6-5 with TRBJ2-7; perhaps TRBD2 as D (5 bases). Deletions cut 0 bases from V and 3 bases from J, with 15 bases between. The CDR3 runs to 16 residues. The germline V gene encodes CDR1 MNHEY and CDR2 SVGAGI. DNA for the CDR3: TGTGCCAGCAGTTACTCGAGGGTTTCGGGAAACTACGAGCAGTACTTC. This gives the protein CASSYSRVSGNYEQYF.

The rearrangement uses TRBV3-1 (or the pseudogene TRBV3-2) and TRBJ1-6, with 9 positions matching TRBD1. CDR3 length: 15 amino acids. Per germline, CDR1 LGHDT and CDR2 YNNKEL (reference sequence). V was clipped by 3 bases and J by 13 bases; unmatched bases: 10. CDR3 sequence (DNA): TGTGCCAGCAGCCAGTCGGGACAGGGCCTTTCTCCCCTCCACTTT. This codes for CASSQSGQGLSPLHF.

V usage is TRBV19 and J usage is TRBJ2-1; D is unresolved. The CDR3 covers 14 residues. Germline values: CDR1 LNHDA, CDR2 SQIVND (reference sequence). V lost 5 bases to trimming and J lost 5 bases, with 13 bases between them. The DNA for the CDR3 is TGTGCCAGTAGTCTTCCTTGGCCCAACAATGAGCAGTTCTTC. Residues: CASSLPWPNNEQFF.

The chain has TRBV7-8 and TRBJ2-2; 13 bases match TRBD2. Trimming at V came to 5 bases and at J to 4 bases, leaving 16 bases not matched to a gene. Germline assignment: CDR1 SGHVS and CDR2 FQNEAQ. The CDR3 spans 20 residues. The chain's CDR3 is CASSPRGLAGTEVGTGELFF. Written as DNA, the CDR3 is TGTGCCAGCAGCCCTAGGGGACTAGCGGGGACAGAGGTGGGCACCGGGGAGCTGTTTTTT.

This chain connects TRBV6-2 or TRBV6-3 to TRBJ2-1; D remains unclear. V was cut by 5 bases and J by 4 bases, with 6 bases left in between. The CDR3 runs 12 residues. In germline, CDR1 is MNHEY, CDR2 SVGEGT. The CDR3 sequence is CASSKEYNEQFF. In DNA, the CDR3 is TGTGCCAGCAGTAAGGAGTACAATGAGCAGTTCTTC.

To note about this clone: This same CDR3 is encoded by further DNA sequences in the sample. V and J are TRBV7-9 and TRBJ1-1; the match to TRBD1 covers 11 bases. In germline, CDR1 is SEHNR, CDR2 FQNEAQ (reference sequence). There are 15 residues in the CDR3. V shed 5 bases and J 1 base; nucleotides not matched to a gene: 3. In DNA form, the CDR3 reads TGTGCCAGCAGCCTAGGACAGGGGGCGAACACTGAAGCTTTCTTT. Its translation is CASSLGQGANTEAFF.

V gene TRBV5-1 combines with J gene TRBJ2-5; 8 bases are a match to TRBD1. Germline V CDR1 and CDR2: SGHRS, YFSETQ. CDR3 length equals 14 residues. The V gene end was trimmed by 5 bases and the J gene end by 4 bases; junction bases not matched to a gene: 7. CDR3 loop: CASRLGQGGETQYF. In DNA, the CDR3 is TGCGCCAGCAGACTAGGACAGGGAGGAGAGACCCAGTACTTC.

V is TRBV5-5 and J is TRBJ1-3; D is uncertain. Trimming took 0 bases from V and 2 from J, leaving 6 bases between them. The CDR3 totals 14 residues. The germline V gene has CDR1 SGHKS and CDR2 YYEKEE (reference sequence). In DNA, the CDR3 is TGTGCCAGCAGCTTGGTTTGGCCTGGAAACACCATATATTTT. Translation: CASSLVWPGNTIYF.

This chain links TRBV6-4 with TRBJ1-2; 8 bases align to TRBD1. The CDR3 extends over 14 amino acids. Germline CDR1 reads MRHNA; CDR2 reads SNTAGT. The junction had 5 bases not matched to a gene; V was cut back by 5 bases and J by 3 bases. The CDR3: CASSPGQGYYGYTF. The CDR3 DNA reads as TGTGCCAGCAGTCCAGGACAGGGATACTATGGCTACACCTTC.

In its sample, this clone was seen a few times. The V gene is TRBV6-5, the J gene TRBJ1-4, with D possibly being TRBD1 (5 bases). Between the trimmed V and J ends, which lost 0 bases and 7 bases, there was a span of 15 bases. This CDR3 has 16 amino acids. Germline values: CDR1 MNHEY, CDR2 SVGAGI. The CDR3 here is CASSYSIPGTGEKLFF. In DNA form, the CDR3 reads TGTGCCAGCAGTTACTCGATCCCAGGGACTGGTGAAAAACTGTTTTTT.

J is TRBJ2-1 and V is TRBV6-5; 8 bases line up with TRBD2. Germline CDR1 and CDR2: MNHEY and SVGAGI. The V and J ends lost 6 bases and 9 bases, in that order; junction bases with no gene match: 10. The CDR3 consists of 14 residues. DNA of the CDR3: TGTGCCAGCAGAACGGACGGGGGGGCCCCTGAGCAGTTCTTC. It yields the protein CASRTDGGAPEQFF.

This clone came up a few times. The chain employs TRBV7-9 and TRBJ2-1; 9 positions agree with TRBD1. CDR1 SEHNR and CDR2 FQNEAQ come from the germline V gene (reference sequence). Trimming cost V 5 bases and J 8 bases; bases outside gene matches: 7. The CDR3 consists of 14 residues. CDR3 in amino acids: CASSAGQGTHEQFF. CDR3 DNA sequence: TGTGCCAGCAGCGCTGGACAGGGGACGCATGAGCAGTTCTTC.

This chain uses TRBV19 with TRBJ2-6; D not resolved. V gave up 4 bases and J gave up 3 bases, with 7 bases separating them. Per germline, CDR1 LNHDA and CDR2 SQIVND (reference sequence). The CDR3 has 14 amino acids. The CDR3 nucleotides read TGTGCCAGTAGTACGTTCTTTGGGGCCAACGTCCTGACTTTC. Protein sequence: CASSTFFGANVLTF.

The V call is TRBV18, the J call TRBJ2-7; the match to TRBD1 covers 9 bases. After removal of 1 base from V and 7 bases from J, the junction contained 11 bases not matched to a gene. Germline CDR1 KGHSH, CDR2 LQKENI. CDR3 length: 16 amino acids. The CDR3 nucleotides read TGTGCCAGCTCACCACTCAGAGGACAGGGGCCCCAGGAGCAGTACTTC. Translated, it gives CASSPLRGQGPQEQYF.